The 29 T cell receptor beta chains in this list originate from one sample, sequenced in a study of cytomegalovirus exposure and HLA in healthy donors. Primers for the PCR totalled 60 Vbeta and 13 Jbeta. Assay: immunoSEQ multiplex PCR; the TCRdb copy retains only in-frame clones and omits some. The sample lists around 50,000 clones; 65% to 80% were seen once. Specimen: PBMCs. The receptors were sampled from a man aged 25 to 45 in good health and CMV-seronegative.

This chain joins TRBV2 and TRBJ1-5, with TRBD1 matching 7 bases. Germline loops: CDR1 SNHLY, CDR2 FYNNEI. Trimming took 4 bases from V and 2 from J; bases not matched to a gene: 5. CDR3 length: 15 residues. In nucleotides, the CDR3 is TGTGCCAGCAGTGCGACAGGGAAAGGCAATCAGCCCCAGCATTTT. This translates into CASSATGKGNQPQHF.

This chain uses TRBV2 with TRBJ2-5; maybe TRBD2 (6 bases). The CDR3 has 11 residues. Trimming left V 6 bases short and J 4 bases short, with 6 bases between. Germline assignment: CDR1 SNHLY and CDR2 FYNNEI. The CDR3 DNA follows: TGTGCCAGCAGAGCGGGAGAGACCCAGTACTTC. Its protein is CASRAGETQYF.

Only a few counts were recorded for this clone. The rearrangement uses TRBV30 and TRBJ2-1, with TRBD1 matching over 11 bases. Germline values: CDR1 GTSNPN, CDR2 SVGIG (reference sequence). The V segment lost 3 bases and the J segment 4 bases; nucleotides outside the gene matches: 5. The CDR3 sequence is 15 residues long. CDR3 protein: CAWSSDRGPYNEQFF. CDR3 nucleotides: TGTGCCTGGAGCTCGGACAGGGGGCCTTACAATGAGCAGTTCTTC.

The chain combines TRBV6-1 with TRBJ2-7; TRBD2 agrees at 9 bases. V dropped 6 bases and J dropped 3; count of bases not matched to a gene: 6. Germline V gives CDR1 MNHNS, CDR2 SASEGT. The CDR3 spans 14 residues. CDR3 DNA: TGTGCCAGCAGCCTAGCGGGAATGGGCTACGAGCAGTACTTC. Its protein is CASSLAGMGYEQYF.

This clone was seen a handful of times. The chain employs TRBV4-1 and TRBJ2-2; 10 positions match TRBD1. Trimming removed 0 bases from V and 5 bases from J; junction bases left unmatched: 15. From germline, CDR1 is MGHRA and CDR2 YSYEKL. The CDR3 contains 20 residues. CDR3 DNA sequence: TGCGCCAGCAGCCAAGACAGGCGACAGGGGGCGTTAGGTGTTACCGGGGAGCTGTTTTTT. Its protein is CASSQDRRQGALGVTGELFF.

This chain joins TRBV5-6 and TRBJ2-3, with 9 bases that match TRBD2. CDR3 length: 13 amino acids. In germline, CDR1 is SGHDT, CDR2 YYEEEE. The CDR3 sequence is CAAGGPRSDTQYF. The CDR3, as DNA: TGTGCGGCGGGAGGGCCGCGTTCAGATACGCAGTATTTT.

The chain combines TRBV2 with TRBJ1-2; 7 positions agree with TRBD1. Germline trimming cut 4 bases from V and 1 base from J; bases unmatched to any gene: 6. Germline CDR1 reads SNHLY; CDR2 reads FYNNEI. The CDR3 contains 15 residues. The CDR3 is CASSAGDSHNYGYTF. The CDR3 DNA follows: TGTGCCAGCAGTGCCGGGGACAGCCATAACTATGGCTACACCTTC.

The chain combines TRBV7-9 with TRBJ1-2; 9 bases line up with TRBD1. V lost 6 bases and J lost 6; bases outside the gene matches: 8. This CDR3 region has 14 residues. Germline V CDR1 and CDR2: SEHNR, FQNEAQ (reference sequence). The CDR3 DNA sequence: TGTGCCAGCAGTCCCGGACAGGGGTCCCATGGCTACACCTTC. Amino acids: CASSPGQGSHGYTF.

This sequence joins TRBV18 and TRBJ2-7; tentative D call: TRBD1 (6 bases). Trimming removed 3 bases from V and 5 bases from J, with 17 bases in between. CDR1 is KGHSH, CDR2 LQKENI, per germline. CDR3 size: 15 residues. The DNA of the CDR3 is TGTGCCAGCTCACCTGGCCAGGGGACGTTTAACGAGCAGTACTTC. Encoded protein: CASSPGQGTFNEQYF.

A single count supports this clone. This chain joins TRBV6-1 and TRBJ2-3; no firm D call. This CDR3 has 11 amino acids. Germline loops: CDR1 MNHNS, CDR2 SASEGT. V was shortened by 4 bases and J by 5 bases, with 4 bases between the two germline ends. The CDR3 DNA sequence: TGTGCCAGCAGTGGGAGAGATACGCAGTATTTT. This sequence encodes CASSGRDTQYF.

The rearrangement joins TRBV7-6 to TRBJ2-3, with 11 bases identical to TRBD2. The ends lost 5 bases at V and 1 base at J; junction bases unmatched: 14. Germline lookup yields CDR1 SGHVS and CDR2 FNYEAQ. The CDR3 covers 19 residues. The CDR3 DNA follows: TGTGCCAGCAGCGAGAGAGCTAGCGGGAGGATACTCGGCACAGATACGCAGTATTTT. It yields the protein CASSERASGRILGTDTQYF. Complete variable domain (other parts from reference TRBV7-6 and TRBJ2-3): GAGVSQSPRYKVTKRGQDVALRCDPISGHVSLYWYRQALGQGPEFLTYFNYEAQQDKSGLPNDRFSAERPEGSISTLTIQRTEQRDSAMYRCASSERASGRILGTDTQYFGPGTRLTVL.

The genes are TRBV4-1 and TRBJ2-3; 9 bases line up with TRBD1. CDR1 is MGHRA, CDR2 YSYEKL, per germline. The CDR3 runs to 16 residues. V lost 5 bases to trimming and J lost 3 bases; unmatched junction nucleotides: 9. The DNA of the CDR3 is TGCGCCAGCAGCTCCGGACAGGGGCCAAGTACAGATACGCAGTATTTT. Its translation is CASSSGQGPSTDTQYF.

The V call is TRBV14, the J call TRBJ2-7, with 8 bases lining up with TRBD1. The CDR3 runs 15 residues. Germline loops: CDR1 SGHDN, CDR2 FVKESK. Trimming took 1 base from V and 5 from J; bases not matched to a gene: 7. As DNA, the CDR3 is TGTGCCAGCAGCCAAGCCGGGACAGGAGCCAACGAGCAGTACTTC. Its translation is CASSQAGTGANEQYF.

V usage is TRBV5-6 and J usage is TRBJ2-7; the D gene is possibly TRBD1 (5 bases). Germline V gene lookup returns CDR1 SGHDT and CDR2 YYEEEE. V lost 1 base and J 0 bases, leaving 11 bases between the germline ends. CDR3 length: 15 residues. Here the CDR3 DNA reads TGTGCCAGCAGCTTGCGGCAGGGATACTCCTACGAGCAGTACTTC. It encodes CASSLRQGYSYEQYF.

The chain recombines TRBV7-6 with TRBJ2-7, with TRBD1 as a possible D gene (5 bases). Germline CDR1 SGHVS, CDR2 FNYEAQ. V was pared by 2 bases and J by 6 bases, with 8 bases between. The CDR3 is 12 amino acids. CDR3 protein: CASSLNQGEQYF. CDR3 DNA sequence: TGTGCCAGCAGCTTAAACCAGGGCGAGCAGTACTTC.

This chain's CDR3 is CASSTGALAGNYEQYF. The DNA of the CDR3 is TGTGCCAGCAGCACAGGCGCACTAGCGGGGAACTACGAGCAGTACTTC. The chain has TRBV9 and TRBJ2-5; 10 nucleotides align to TRBD2. The J call may be in error: the DNA end matches TRBJ2-7 better. The CDR3 consists of 16 residues. CDR1 and CDR2 from the germline V gene are SGDLS and YYNGEE.

This rearrangement joins TRBV18 to TRBJ2-7; TRBD1 aligns across 8 bases. The CDR3 has 18 amino acids. V shed 4 bases and J 0 bases; nucleotides not matched to a gene: 14. The germline V gene has CDR1 KGHSH and CDR2 LQKENI. Here the CDR3 reads CASSLYGTGYQSSYEQYF. In nucleotides, the CDR3 is TGTGCCAGCTCACTATACGGGACAGGCTACCAGAGCTCCTACGAGCAGTACTTC.

The J gene is TRBJ2-5, the V gene TRBV5-6; the match to TRBD1 covers 8 bases. The ends lost 2 bases at V and 2 bases at J; junction bases unmatched: 5. The CDR3 covers 15 residues. Germline values: CDR1 SGHDT, CDR2 YYEEEE. CDR3 protein: CASSLQGVGQETQYF. The CDR3 DNA reads as TGTGCCAGCAGCTTACAGGGGGTGGGACAAGAGACCCAGTACTTC. The full variable domain, in which reference TRBV5-6 and TRBJ2-5 provide the parts outside the CDR3, is DAGVTQSPTHLIKTRGQQVTLRCSPKSGHDTVSWYQQALGQGPQFIFQYYEEEERQRGNFPDRFSGHQFPNYSSELNVNALLLGDSALYLCASSLQGVGQETQYFGPGTRLLVL.

V and J are TRBV2 and TRBJ2-1; D is possibly TRBD1 (5 bases). The CDR3 is 15 amino acids. The V end was cut by 5 bases, the J end by 0 bases, with 11 bases between. CDR1 is SNHLY and CDR2 is FYNNEI in the germline V gene. CDR3 in amino acids: CASSTDSSSYNEQFF. Written as DNA, the CDR3 is TGTGCCAGCAGTACCGACAGCTCCTCCTACAATGAGCAGTTCTTC.

The genes are TRBV7-2 and TRBJ1-1, with D perhaps TRBD1 (5 bases). The germline V gene encodes CDR1 SGHTA and CDR2 FQGNSA. The V end lost 4 bases, the J end lost 2 bases, and 20 bases lay between the germline ends. CDR3 length: 17 residues. The CDR3 DNA follows: TGTGCCAGCAGCTCAGGGAGGTTGCGGGCTTTAAACACTGAAGCTTTCTTT. Translating gives CASSSGRLRALNTEAFF.

The rearrangement joins TRBV5-1 to TRBJ1-5, with D tentatively TRBD1 (6 bases). V gave up 5 bases and J gave up 4 bases, with 10 bases separating them. The CDR3 has 13 residues. Germline V CDR1 and CDR2: SGHRS, YFSETQ. CDR3 residues: CASSRDTNQPQHF. The CDR3 DNA sequence: TGCGCCAGCAGTCGGGACACAAATCAGCCCCAGCATTTT.

This chain connects TRBV19 to TRBJ2-7, with 9 bases that match TRBD2. The V gene end was trimmed by 8 bases and the J gene end by 5 bases; junction bases not matched to a gene: 10. CDR1 LNHDA and CDR2 SQIVND come from the germline V gene (reference sequence). The CDR3 length is 14 residues. This CDR3 reads CASAGTSSSHEQYF. CDR3 DNA sequence: TGTGCCAGTGCCGGGACTAGCTCTTCCCACGAGCAGTACTTC.

This clone was picked up a small number of times. The chain couples TRBV15 to TRBJ2-7; 10 bases agree with TRBD2. This CDR3 has 15 amino acids. CDR1 and CDR2 from the germline V gene are LNHNV and YYDKDF (reference sequence). V trimming: 5 bases; J trimming: 2 bases; junction bases outside the gene matches: 6. CDR3 DNA sequence: TGTGCCACCAGCGCCTCTAGCGGGAGCGCCTACGAGCAGTACTTC. Protein sequence: CATSASSGSAYEQYF.

The chain carries TRBV6-6 and TRBJ2-2; 15 nucleotides line up with TRBD2. V lost 6 bases, J lost 7 bases, and 6 bases stayed unmatched. This CDR3 has 16 amino acids. Germline assignment: CDR1 MNHNY and CDR2 SVGAGI (reference sequence). In DNA, the CDR3 is TGTGCCAGCAGAGGACTAGCGGGAGGGCGGGTCGGGGAGCTGTTTTTT. As protein: CASRGLAGGRVGELFF.

This clone was seen a few times. The rearrangement links TRBV6-5 to TRBJ2-2, with 11 positions matching TRBD1. There are 15 residues in the CDR3. The germline CDR1 and CDR2 sequences are MNHEY and SVGAGI. Losses at the gene ends were 5 bases for V and 5 bases for J; bases not matched to a gene: 4. CDR3 sequence (DNA): TGTGCCAGCAGTGGACAGGGGGCATGGACCGGGGAGCTGTTTTTT. It codes for CASSGQGAWTGELFF.

This clone was recorded once. This rearrangement joins TRBV29-1 to TRBJ2-1, with D maybe TRBD2 (5 bases). Between the trimmed V and J ends, which lost 1 base and 6 bases, there was a span of 19 bases. Germline V lookup: CDR1 SQVTM, CDR2 ANQGSEA. The CDR3 totals 16 residues. CDR3: CSVEGIGAAPPNEQFF. DNA of the CDR3: TGCAGCGTTGAAGGCATCGGAGCGGCCCCCCCCAATGAGCAGTTCTTC.

In this sample, this clone turned up once. The rearrangement links TRBV19 to TRBJ1-4, with a tentative D call TRBD1 (5 bases). In germline, CDR1 is LNHDA, CDR2 SQIVND (reference sequence). The V gene lost 7 bases and the J gene lost 0 bases, with 15 bases spanning the gap. The CDR3 has 16 amino acids. The CDR3 reads CASNPGIKTTNEKLFF. The CDR3 DNA follows: TGTGCCAGTAATCCAGGGATCAAGACAACTAATGAAAAACTGTTTTTT.

The chain couples TRBV19 to TRBJ1-5; D possibly corresponds to TRBD1 (5 bases). The CDR3 runs 14 residues. V shed 3 bases and J shed 3 bases, with 9 bases lying between them. Per the germline V gene, CDR1 is LNHDA and CDR2 is SQIVND (reference sequence). The CDR3 sequence: CASSISQANQPQHF. The CDR3, as DNA: TGTGCCAGTAGTATTTCACAGGCCAATCAGCCCCAGCATTTT.

This sequence joins TRBV7-9 and TRBJ2-6; no clear D gene. Per the germline V gene, CDR1 is SEHNR and CDR2 is FQNEAQ (reference sequence). The ends were cut back, 5 bases at V and 2 bases at J, with 10 bases in the middle. The CDR3 covers 15 residues. CDR3 sequence: CASSHTFAGANVLTF. CDR3 in DNA: TGTGCCAGCAGCCACACCTTTGCTGGGGCCAACGTCCTGACTTTC.